The 16 T cell receptor beta chains below were found in one sample sequenced in a study of blood T cell repertoires in COVID-19. Profiling relied on immunoSEQ multiplex PCR, and the TCRdb table lists in-frame clones only, not all of them. Found here are some 46,000 clones, 65% to 85% of them singletons; the top ten hold roughly 6.2%. The sample taken for sequencing was peripheral blood. These receptors came from a woman older than 75 with acute or convalescent COVID-19.

The rearrangement joins TRBV2 to TRBJ2-7; the D gene is possibly TRBD1 (5 bases). The CDR3 covers 15 residues. Germline lookup yields CDR1 SNHLY and CDR2 FYNNEI. V lost 4 bases, J lost 3 bases, and 16 bases lay in between. The CDR3 sequence: CASSGAGQNLYEQYF. CDR3 DNA sequence: TGTGCCAGCAGTGGGGCAGGGCAGAACCTCTACGAGCAGTACTTC.

The chain has TRBV14 and TRBJ2-2; D uncertain. CDR1 is SGHDN and CDR2 is FVKESK in the germline V gene. There are 15 residues in the CDR3. The germline V and J ends were trimmed by 3 bases and 7 bases, with 15 bases remaining between them. The CDR3 nucleotides are TGTGCCAGCAGCCACGAAAGAAACAACCTCGGGGAGCTGTTTTTT. Translating gives CASSHERNNLGELFF.

V is TRBV11-3 and J is TRBJ2-5; 7 nucleotides align to TRBD1. The germline gives CDR1 SGHNT, CDR2 YENEEA. This CDR3 contains 13 residues. With V trimmed by 0 bases and J by 5 bases, 0 bases remained unmatched. The CDR3 DNA is TGTGCCAGCAGCTTAGAACAGGGGGAGACCCAGTACTTC. It encodes CASSLEQGETQYF.

This chain connects TRBV7-9 to TRBJ1-1; tentatively, D is TRBD1 (5 bases). Germline values: CDR1 SEHNR, CDR2 FQNEAQ (reference sequence). There are 15 residues in the CDR3. The V end lost 1 base, the J end lost 5 bases, and 14 bases lay between the germline ends. The CDR3 region has the DNA TGTGCCAGCAGCTTAGTATCAGGGAGGTTGACTGAAGCTTTCTTT. Residues: CASSLVSGRLTEAFF.

The table lists this clone with a few counts. The J gene is TRBJ1-6, the V gene TRBV5-6; 9 bases are a match to TRBD1. The CDR3 covers 15 residues. Germline CDR1 reads SGHDT; CDR2 reads YYEEEE. V lost 5 bases to trimming and J lost 7 bases; unmatched junction nucleotides: 7. The CDR3 protein is CASSEWTGANSPLHF. The CDR3 DNA reads as TGTGCCAGCAGTGAGTGGACAGGGGCAAATTCACCCCTCCACTTT.

The chain couples TRBV7-9 to TRBJ1-1; TRBD1 matches at 8 bases. Trimming removed 5 bases from V and 4 bases from J; junction bases left unmatched: 12. The CDR3 is 16 amino acids. CDR1 SEHNR and CDR2 FQNEAQ come from the germline V gene (reference sequence). CDR3 nucleotide sequence: TGTGCCAGCAGCCAAGCCCAGACAGGGGTGGTCACTGAAGCTTTCTTT. It specifies CASSQAQTGVVTEAFF.

CDR3 amino acids: CASRQGTANYGYTF. In DNA, the CDR3 is TGCGCCAGCCGACAGGGGACCGCTAACTATGGCTACACCTTC. The chain uses TRBV10-2 and TRBJ1-2, with 8 bases matching TRBD1. V was pared by 8 bases and J by 0 bases, with 5 bases of the junction left unmatched. The CDR3 contains 14 residues. Per the germline V gene, CDR1 is WSHSY and CDR2 is SAAADI.

The sample holds one count of this clone. V usage is TRBV5-1 and J usage is TRBJ2-2, with D unclear. CDR3 size: 16 residues. V lost 0 bases and J lost 0, with 9 bases in between. From germline, CDR1 is SGHRS and CDR2 YFSETQ. CDR3 DNA sequence: TGCGCCAGCAGCTTGGCCCGGCAGGCGAACACCGGGGAGCTGTTTTTT. It specifies CASSLARQANTGELFF.

A word on this clone: A junction boundary mismatches the germline segment, possibly from a read error. J is TRBJ1-1 and V is TRBV13, with 7 positions matching TRBD1. CDR3 length: 14 amino acids. Germline lookup yields CDR1 PRHDT and CDR2 FYEKMQ (reference sequence). CDR3 nucleotide sequence: TGTGCCAGCAGCTTAGGACAGGGGAACGCTGAAGCTTTCTTT. Its protein product is CASSLGQGNAEAFF.

The V call is TRBV6-5, the J call TRBJ1-3; unclear D gene. Trimming took 9 bases from V and 2 from J, leaving 14 bases between them. The CDR3 is 14 amino acids. Looked up from germline, CDR1 is MNHEY and CDR2 is SVGAGI. The CDR3 protein is CASSPLQTGNTIYF. The CDR3 bases are TGTGCCAGTTCCCCTTTACAGACTGGAAACACCATATATTTT.

This clone was observed a single time. The chain combines TRBV6-1 with TRBJ1-5; D remains ambiguous. The germline gives CDR1 MNHNS, CDR2 SASEGT. CDR3 length: 16 residues. Trimming cost V 2 bases and J 4 bases, with 15 bases left between them. CDR3 residues: CASSETERVTNQPQHF. In DNA, the CDR3 is TGTGCCAGCAGTGAAACCGAGAGGGTCACGAATCAGCCCCAGCATTTT.

The CDR3 DNA reads as TGTGCCAGCAGTTACCGGGGTTGGGAGCAGTACTTC. Protein sequence: CASSYRGWEQYF. V and J are TRBV6-5 and TRBJ2-7; D might be TRBD2 (5 bases). V shed 2 bases and J shed 7 bases, with 9 bases lying between them. The V gene's germline CDR1 is MNHEY and CDR2 SVGAGI. This CDR3 has 12 amino acids.

Only one count was recorded for this clone. The rearrangement links TRBV4-1 to TRBJ2-1, with 14 positions matching TRBD2. J gave up 6 bases and V 2 bases, and 6 bases lay outside the gene matches. This CDR3 spans 17 amino acids. Germline V gives CDR1 MGHRA, CDR2 YSYEKL. The CDR3 sequence is CASSQRLAGGLGNEQFF. CDR3 sequence (DNA): TGCGCCAGCAGCCAACGACTAGCGGGGGGGCTGGGCAATGAGCAGTTCTTC.

This clone was seen a single time. This chain links TRBV27 with TRBJ2-5; the match to TRBD2 covers 7 bases. CDR3 length equals 16 residues. Germline values: CDR1 MNHEY, CDR2 SMNVEV (reference sequence). After removal of 5 bases from V and 1 base from J, the junction contained 10 bases not matched to a gene. CDR3 sequence reads: CASSPREWGGQETQYF. The CDR3 coding sequence is TGTGCCAGCAGTCCCAGGGAGTGGGGGGGCCAAGAGACCCAGTACTTC.

The chain carries TRBV30 and TRBJ2-7, with D unresolved. The V end lost 4 bases, the J end lost 0 bases, and 13 bases lay between the germline ends. This CDR3 has 14 residues. Germline V lookup: CDR1 GTSNPN, CDR2 SVGIG (reference sequence). CDR3 protein: CAWMESSYSYEQYF. In DNA, the CDR3 is TGTGCCTGGATGGAGTCATCGTACTCCTACGAGCAGTACTTC.

This chain joins TRBV6-5 and TRBJ1-5, with 8 nucleotides matching TRBD1. Losses at the gene ends were 6 bases for V and 5 bases for J; bases not matched to a gene: 9. The CDR3 runs to 15 residues. The germline V gene has CDR1 MNHEY and CDR2 SVGAGI. The CDR3 sequence: CASSSSDRVYQPQHF. The CDR3 DNA sequence: TGTGCCAGCAGCTCCTCGGACAGGGTTTATCAGCCCCAGCATTTT.